A selection of T cell receptor beta chains follows, all from one sample in a study of blood T cell repertoires in COVID-19. The table came from immunoSEQ multiplex PCR; TCRdb's copy has only in-frame clones and leaves some out. The data hold 310,000 or so clones, with around 90% observed a single time. Source material: peripheral blood. Receptors were obtained from a man in his late teens or twenties who had recovered from COVID-19. Both conserved end residues are part of each CDR3. The D gene is left open where the match is weak. For some rows the clone size is stated as once, few or many, or as a class when expanded; others skip it.

j_call clone_size d_call v_call cdr3_aa cdr3_nt
TRBJ1-1 - - TRBV19 CASSGPNTEAFF TGTGCCAGTTCTGGGCCGAACACTGAAGCTTTCTTT
TRBJ2-1 few TRBD2 TRBV7-2 CASSEIAGGLGEQFF TGTGCCAGCAGCGAAATAGCGGGAGGGCTTGGTGAGCAGTTCTTC
TRBJ2-3 - - TRBV10-3 CAIRIQGGADTQYF TGTGCCATCAGGATACAGGGAGGGGCAGATACGCAGTATTTT
TRBJ2-3 - - TRBV11-2 CASSLASADTQYF TGTGCCAGCAGCTTAGCCTCGGCAGATACGCAGTATTTT
TRBJ2-1 - TRBD2 TRBV18 CASSPLGGSGRGLDEQFF TGTGCCAGCTCACCACTAGGCGGTAGCGGGAGGGGTTTGGATGAGCAGTTCTTC
TRBJ1-1 - - TRBV12-3/TRBV12-4 CASRLEWDTEAFF TGTGCCAGCAGGCTAGAATGGGACACTGAAGCTTTCTTT
TRBJ2-7 - TRBD1 TRBV10-3 CAISVLGPGQGDEQYF TGTGCCATCAGTGTATTAGGTCCGGGACAGGGCGACGAGCAGTACTTC
TRBJ2-4 - TRBD1 TRBV9 CASSVDGTDKNIQYF TGTGCCAGCAGCGTGGACGGGACAGACAAAAACATTCAGTACTTC
TRBJ1-1 - - TRBV7-9 CASSLGGHTGGTEAFF TGTGCCAGCAGCTTAGGGGGACACACCGGAGGAACTGAAGCTTTCTTT
TRBJ2-2 few - TRBV11-3 CASSLEGAGVGELFF TGTGCCAGCAGCTTAGAGGGGGCGGGAGTCGGGGAGCTGTTTTTT
TRBJ2-1 once - TRBV15 CATSRDRVGNEQFF TGTGCCACCAGCAGAGATCGGGTGGGCAATGAGCAGTTCTTC
TRBJ2-7 once TRBD2 TRBV9 CASSPSGGRTYEQYF TGTGCCAGCAGCCCAAGCGGGGGTCGTACCTACGAGCAGTACTTC
TRBJ2-2 - TRBD1 TRBV30 CAWSGQGASGTGELFF TGTGCCTGGAGTGGACAGGGGGCGAGCGGGACCGGGGAGCTGTTTTTT
TRBJ1-1 - - TRBV6-6 CASSYSTGKGDTEAFF TGTGCCAGCAGTTACTCTACAGGGAAGGGGGACACTGAAGCTTTCTTT
TRBJ2-7 few TRBD1 TRBV29-1 CSVGDRVHEQYF TGCAGCGTTGGGGACAGGGTCCACGAGCAGTACTTC
TRBJ1-5 - - TRBV6-2/TRBV6-3 CASSYDMRYSSNQPQHF TGTGCCAGCAGTTACGATATGAGATACTCGAGCAATCAGCCCCAGCATTTT
TRBJ2-5 - TRBD2 TRBV18 CASSSVRAGEETQYF TGTGCCAGCTCATCAGTCCGAGCGGGAGAGGAGACCCAGTACTTC
TRBJ2-6 - TRBD1 TRBV7-6 CASSPGQGSGANVLTF TGTGCCAGCAGCCCAGGACAGGGGTCTGGGGCCAACGTCCTGACTTTC
TRBJ1-2 - - TRBV30 CACPQRANEYGYTF TGTGCCTGCCCCCAGCGGGCGAATGAGTATGGCTACACCTTC
TRBJ2-1 - TRBD2 TRBV25-1 CASSERLAGNNEQFF TGTGCCAGCAGTGAAAGACTAGCGGGAAACAATGAGCAGTTCTTC
TRBJ1-5 - - TRBV18 CASSPSEAVGQPQHF TGTGCCAGCTCACCCTCTGAAGCGGTTGGACAGCCCCAGCATTTT
TRBJ2-1 - - TRBV29-1 CSVESYNEQFF TGCAGCGTTGAGAGCTACAATGAGCAGTTCTTC
TRBJ2-3 - - TRBV21-1 CASSNVRDYTDTQYF TGTGCCAGCAGCAATGTCAGGGACTACACAGATACGCAGTATTTT
TRBJ2-5 - - TRBV18 CASSPSGFETQYF TGTGCCAGCTCACCGAGCGGTTTCGAGACCCAGTACTTC
TRBJ1-1 - TRBD1 TRBV6-2/TRBV6-3 CASSYPVQGGTEAFF TGTGCCAGCAGTTACCCCGTCCAGGGGGGCACTGAAGCTTTCTTT
TRBJ1-3 once TRBD1 TRBV18 CASSPLGQGYSGNTIYF TGTGCCAGCTCACCACTAGGACAGGGGTACTCTGGAAACACCATATATTTT
TRBJ1-6 - - TRBV7-2 CASSTRGTPLHF TGTGCCAGCAGCACCAGGGGTACACCCCTCCACTTT
TRBJ2-7 - TRBD2 TRBV6-2/TRBV6-3 CASSVPGLAGVEQYF TGTGCCAGCAGTGTACCGGGACTAGCGGGAGTGGAGCAGTACTTC
TRBJ1-2 - TRBD1 TRBV3-1/TRBV3-2 CASSRRDRFYGYTF TGTGCCAGCAGCCGCCGGGACAGATTCTATGGCTACACCTTC
TRBJ2-1 - - TRBV5-5 CASSLRVAAEFDEQFF TGTGCCAGCAGCTTAAGGGTAGCGGCGGAGTTCGATGAGCAGTTCTTC
TRBJ1-1 - - TRBV19 CASSITRGNTEAFF TGTGCCAGTAGTATAACCCGCGGGAACACTGAAGCTTTCTTT
TRBJ1-2 - - TRBV18 CASSPSRGLAIYGYTF TGTGCCAGCTCACCCTCCCGGGGGTTAGCGATCTATGGCTACACCTTC
TRBJ1-1 - - TRBV7-9 CASSYSGELTTEAFF TGTGCCAGCAGCTATTCAGGGGAGTTGACAACTGAAGCTTTCTTT
TRBJ2-3 - - TRBV7-3 CASSIYEADTQYF TGTGCCAGCAGCATATACGAGGCAGATACGCAGTATTTT
TRBJ1-5 - TRBD1 TRBV3-1/TRBV3-2 CASSPLPTGVSPQHF TGTGCCAGCAGCCCCCTACCTACAGGGGTTTCGCCCCAGCATTTT
TRBJ1-5 once TRBD1 TRBV5-8 CASSLMTWTGKPQHF TGTGCCAGCAGCTTGATGACCTGGACAGGGAAGCCCCAGCATTTT
TRBJ2-5 - TRBD1 TRBV6-5 CASSYDLQGAGETQYF TGTGCCAGCAGCTACGACCTACAGGGGGCAGGGGAGACCCAGTACTTC
TRBJ1-1 - - TRBV6-2/TRBV6-3 CASSTLDRNTEAFF TGTGCCAGCAGTACCTTGGACAGGAACACTGAAGCTTTCTTT
TRBJ2-7 - - TRBV7-9 CASSLVGRAKTSYEQYF TGTGCCAGCAGCTTAGTAGGCAGGGCTAAAACCTCCTACGAGCAGTACTTC
TRBJ1-2 - TRBD1 TRBV19 CASSIRDRPNYGYTF TGTGCCAGTAGTATTCGGGACAGACCAAACTATGGCTACACCTTC
TRBJ1-2 - TRBD1 TRBV4-2 CASSQGQGMGNYGYTF TGTGCCAGCAGCCAGGGACAGGGAATGGGTAACTATGGCTACACCTTC
TRBJ1-5 - TRBD1 TRBV29-1 CSVVTGYDQPQHF TGCAGCGTGGTGACAGGGTACGATCAGCCCCAGCATTTT
TRBJ1-2 - - TRBV27 CASSPPGAGASYGYTF TGTGCCAGCAGTCCGCCCGGGGCAGGGGCGAGCTATGGCTACACCTTC
TRBJ1-6 - - TRBV27 CASRSGDSPLHF TGTGCCAGCAGGTCAGGGGATTCACCCCTCCACTTT
TRBJ1-1 - - TRBV11-3 CATFTGIDTEAFF TGTGCCACCTTCACAGGGATTGACACTGAAGCTTTCTTT
TRBJ2-7 - TRBD2 TRBV5-6 CASSLWPSGYEQYF TGTGCCAGCAGCTTGTGGCCTAGCGGCTACGAGCAGTACTTC
TRBJ2-7 - TRBD1 TRBV5-1 CASSLAGDRGRGEQYF TGCGCCAGCAGCTTGGCCGGTGACAGGGGGCGCGGGGAGCAGTACTTC
TRBJ2-7 once - TRBV7-2 CASSRHSGAASSYEQYF TGTGCCAGCAGCCGTCACTCAGGGGCCGCCAGCTCCTACGAGCAGTACTTC
TRBJ2-1 - - TRBV6-5 CASRVAPNEQFF TGTGCCAGCAGGGTAGCCCCGAATGAGCAGTTCTTC
TRBJ1-2 once - TRBV6-2/TRBV6-3 CASSYHRDGYTF TGTGCCAGCAGTTACCACAGGGACGGCTACACCTTC
TRBJ1-1 - TRBD1 TRBV5-1 CASSSNRGETEAFF TGCGCCAGCAGCTCAAACAGGGGTGAAACTGAAGCTTTCTTT
TRBJ2-2 - TRBD2 TRBV27 CASSLNPLAGTVAGELFF TGTGCCAGCAGTTTAAACCCGCTAGCGGGAACGGTAGCCGGGGAGCTGTTTTTT
TRBJ2-7 - - TRBV5-1 CASSYIYEQYF TGCGCCAGCAGCTACATCTACGAGCAGTACTTC
TRBJ1-1 once TRBD1 TRBV9 CASSVGQEGSTEAFF TGTGCCAGCAGCGTCGGACAGGAGGGGAGCACTGAAGCTTTCTTT
TRBJ1-5 - - TRBV3-1/TRBV3-2 CASSQDGGNDQPQHF TGTGCCAGCAGCCAAGACGGCGGGAACGATCAGCCCCAGCATTTT
TRBJ1-5 - - TRBV6-5 CASLSGYSNQPQHF TGTGCCAGCCTTTCAGGGTATAGCAATCAGCCCCAGCATTTT